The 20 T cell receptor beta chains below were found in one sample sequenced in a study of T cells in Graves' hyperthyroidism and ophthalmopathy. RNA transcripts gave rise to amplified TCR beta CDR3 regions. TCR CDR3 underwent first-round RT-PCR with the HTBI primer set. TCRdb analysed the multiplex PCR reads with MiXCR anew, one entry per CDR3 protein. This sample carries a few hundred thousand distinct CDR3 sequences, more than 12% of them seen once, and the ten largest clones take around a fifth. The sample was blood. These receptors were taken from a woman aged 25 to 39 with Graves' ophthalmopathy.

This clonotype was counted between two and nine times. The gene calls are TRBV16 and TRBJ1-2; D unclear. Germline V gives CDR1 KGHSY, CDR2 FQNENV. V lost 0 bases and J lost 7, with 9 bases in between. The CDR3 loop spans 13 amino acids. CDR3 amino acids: CASSQSPGGGYTF. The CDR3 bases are TGTGCCAGCAGCCAATCCCCCGGAGGTGGCTACACCTTC.

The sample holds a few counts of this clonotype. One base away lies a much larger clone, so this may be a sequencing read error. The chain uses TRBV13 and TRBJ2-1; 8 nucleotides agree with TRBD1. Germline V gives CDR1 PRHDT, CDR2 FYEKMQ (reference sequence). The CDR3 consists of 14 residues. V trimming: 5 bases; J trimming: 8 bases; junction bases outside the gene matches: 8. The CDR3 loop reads CASSLRDRGHEQFF. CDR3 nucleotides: TGTGCCAGCAGCCTACGCGACAGGGGTCATGAGCAGTTCTTC. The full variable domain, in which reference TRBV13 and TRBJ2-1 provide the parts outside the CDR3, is AAGVIQSPRHLIKEKRETATLKCYPIPRHDTVYWYQQGPGQDPQFLISFYEKMQSDKGSIPDRFSAQQFSDYHSELNMSSLELGDSALYFCASSLRDRGHEQFFGPGTRLTVL.

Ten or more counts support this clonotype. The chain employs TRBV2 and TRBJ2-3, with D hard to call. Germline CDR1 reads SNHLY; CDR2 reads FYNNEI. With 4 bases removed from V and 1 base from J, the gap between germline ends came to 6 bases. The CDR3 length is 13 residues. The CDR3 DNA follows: TGTGCCAGCAGTGCGGCCCGCACAGATACGCAGTATTTT. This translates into CASSAARTDTQYF.

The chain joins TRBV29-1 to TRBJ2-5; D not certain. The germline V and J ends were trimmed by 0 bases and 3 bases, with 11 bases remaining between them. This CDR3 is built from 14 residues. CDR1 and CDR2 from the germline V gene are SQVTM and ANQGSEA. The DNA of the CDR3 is TGCAGCGTTGAAGATGGGGATCTAAAAGAGACCCAGTACTTC. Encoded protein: CSVEDGDLKETQYF.

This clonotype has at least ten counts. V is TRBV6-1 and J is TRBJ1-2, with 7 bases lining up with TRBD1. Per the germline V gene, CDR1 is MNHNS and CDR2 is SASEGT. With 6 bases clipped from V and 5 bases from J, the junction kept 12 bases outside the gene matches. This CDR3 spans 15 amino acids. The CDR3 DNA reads TGTGCCAGCAGACGAACCGGGACAGAGAGATATGGCTACACCTTC. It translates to CASRRTGTERYGYTF.

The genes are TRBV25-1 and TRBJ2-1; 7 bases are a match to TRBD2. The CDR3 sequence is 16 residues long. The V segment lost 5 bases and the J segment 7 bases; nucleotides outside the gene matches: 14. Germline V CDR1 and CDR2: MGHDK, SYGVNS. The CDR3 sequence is CASSRVGGRGWNEQFF. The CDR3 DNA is TGTGCCAGCAGTAGGGTCGGGGGGAGGGGTTGGAATGAGCAGTTCTTC.

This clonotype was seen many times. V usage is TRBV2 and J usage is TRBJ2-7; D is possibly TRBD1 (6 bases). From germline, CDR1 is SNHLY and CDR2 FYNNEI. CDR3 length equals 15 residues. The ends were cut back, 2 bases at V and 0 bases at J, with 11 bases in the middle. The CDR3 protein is CASSERAGVSYEQYF. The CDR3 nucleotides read TGTGCCAGCAGTGAAAGGGCAGGGGTCTCCTACGAGCAGTACTTC.

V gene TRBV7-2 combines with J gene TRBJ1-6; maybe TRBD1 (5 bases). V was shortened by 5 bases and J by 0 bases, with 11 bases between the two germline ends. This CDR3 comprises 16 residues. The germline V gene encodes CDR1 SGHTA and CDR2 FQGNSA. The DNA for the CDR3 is TGTGCCAGCAGCCAAGCAGACAGCTCCTATAATTCACCCCTCCACTTT. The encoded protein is CASSQADSSYNSPLHF.

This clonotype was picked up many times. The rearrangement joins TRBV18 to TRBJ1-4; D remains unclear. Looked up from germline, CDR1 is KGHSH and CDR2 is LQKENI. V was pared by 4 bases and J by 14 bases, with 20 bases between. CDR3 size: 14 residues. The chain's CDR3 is CASSHQRQTMGLFF. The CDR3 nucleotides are TGTGCCAGCTCACACCAACGGCAGACAATGGGCCTGTTTTTT.

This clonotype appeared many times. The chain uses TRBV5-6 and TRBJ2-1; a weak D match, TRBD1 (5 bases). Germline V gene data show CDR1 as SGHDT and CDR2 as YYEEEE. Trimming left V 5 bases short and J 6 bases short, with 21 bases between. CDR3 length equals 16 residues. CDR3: CASSWGGGATGNEQFF. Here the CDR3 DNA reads TGTGCCAGCAGTTGGGGTGGTGGGGCCACGGGCAATGAGCAGTTCTTC.

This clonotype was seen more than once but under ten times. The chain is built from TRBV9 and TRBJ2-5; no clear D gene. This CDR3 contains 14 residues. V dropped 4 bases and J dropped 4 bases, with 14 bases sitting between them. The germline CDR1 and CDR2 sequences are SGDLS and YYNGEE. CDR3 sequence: CASSSQTESETQYF. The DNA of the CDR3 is TGTGCCAGCAGCTCTCAGACGGAATCAGAGACCCAGTACTTC.

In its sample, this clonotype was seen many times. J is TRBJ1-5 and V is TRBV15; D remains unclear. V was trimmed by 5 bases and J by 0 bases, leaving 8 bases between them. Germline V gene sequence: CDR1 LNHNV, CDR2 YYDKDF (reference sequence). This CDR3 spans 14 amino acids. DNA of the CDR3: TGTGCCACCAGCTCACAGTATAGCAATCAGCCCCAGCATTTT. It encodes CATSSQYSNQPQHF. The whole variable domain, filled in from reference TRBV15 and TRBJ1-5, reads DAMVIQNPRYQVTQFGKPVTLSCSQTLNHNVMYWYQQKSSQAPKLLFHYYDKDFNNEADTPDNFQSRRPNTSFCFLDIRSPGLGDTAMYLCATSSQYSNQPQHFGDGTRLSIL.

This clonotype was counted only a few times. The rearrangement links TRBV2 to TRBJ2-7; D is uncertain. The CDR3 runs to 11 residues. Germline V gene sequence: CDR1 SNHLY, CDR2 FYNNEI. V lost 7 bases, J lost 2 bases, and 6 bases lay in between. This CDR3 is CASKSAYEQYF. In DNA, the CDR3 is TGTGCCAGCAAGTCAGCCTACGAGCAGTACTTC.

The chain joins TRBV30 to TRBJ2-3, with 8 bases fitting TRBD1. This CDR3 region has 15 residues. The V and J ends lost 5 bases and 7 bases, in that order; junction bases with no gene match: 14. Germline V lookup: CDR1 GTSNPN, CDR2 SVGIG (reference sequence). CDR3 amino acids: CAWQVRDRYRYTQYF. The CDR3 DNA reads TGTGCCTGGCAAGTCCGGGACAGGTATAGATATACGCAGTATTTT. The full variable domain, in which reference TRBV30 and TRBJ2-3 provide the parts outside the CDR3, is SQTIHQWPATLVQPVGSPLSLECTVEGTSNPNLYWYRQAAGRGLQLLFYSVGIGQISSEVPQNLSASRPQDRQFILSSKKLLLSDSGFYLCAWQVRDRYRYTQYFGPGTRLTVL.

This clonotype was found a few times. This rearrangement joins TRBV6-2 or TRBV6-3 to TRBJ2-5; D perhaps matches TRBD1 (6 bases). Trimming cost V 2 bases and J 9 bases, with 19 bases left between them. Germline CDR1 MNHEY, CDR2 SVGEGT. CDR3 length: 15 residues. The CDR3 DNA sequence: TGTGCCAGCAGTTACCCTCCTCCTGGGACATTTTCCCAGTACTTC. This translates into CASSYPPPGTFSQYF.

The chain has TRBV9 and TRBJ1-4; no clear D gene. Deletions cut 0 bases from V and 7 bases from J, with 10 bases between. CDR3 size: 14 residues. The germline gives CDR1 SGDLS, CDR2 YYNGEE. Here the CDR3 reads CASSVDQSSEKLFF. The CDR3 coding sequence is TGTGCCAGCAGCGTAGATCAGAGCAGTGAAAAACTGTTTTTT.

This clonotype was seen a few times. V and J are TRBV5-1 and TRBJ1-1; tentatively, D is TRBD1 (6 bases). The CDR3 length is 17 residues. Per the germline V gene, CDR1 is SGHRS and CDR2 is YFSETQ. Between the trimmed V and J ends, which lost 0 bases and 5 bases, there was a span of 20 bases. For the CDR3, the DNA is TGCGCCAGCAGCTTGGGGTGGGCGGGGGGCCGGGGAACTGAAGCTTTCTTT. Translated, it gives CASSLGWAGGRGTEAFF.

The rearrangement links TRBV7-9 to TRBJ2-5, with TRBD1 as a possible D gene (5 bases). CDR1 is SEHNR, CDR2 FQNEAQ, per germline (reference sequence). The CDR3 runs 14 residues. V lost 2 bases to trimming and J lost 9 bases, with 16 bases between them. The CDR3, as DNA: TGTGCCAGCAGCTTATCCCTAGGGGTTGGGGCCCAGTACTTC. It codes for CASSLSLGVGAQYF.

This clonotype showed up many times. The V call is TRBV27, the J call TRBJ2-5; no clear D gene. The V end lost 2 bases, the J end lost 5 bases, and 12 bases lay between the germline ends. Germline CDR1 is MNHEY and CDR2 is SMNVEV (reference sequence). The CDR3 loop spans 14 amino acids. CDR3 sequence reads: CASSLGFSSETQYF. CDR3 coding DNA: TGTGCCAGCAGTTTAGGTTTTTCTTCTGAGACCCAGTACTTC.

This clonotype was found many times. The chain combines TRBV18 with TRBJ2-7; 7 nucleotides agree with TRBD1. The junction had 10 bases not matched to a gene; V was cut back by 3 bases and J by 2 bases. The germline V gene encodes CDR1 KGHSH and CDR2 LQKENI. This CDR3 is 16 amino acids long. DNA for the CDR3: TGTGCCAGCTCACCCAACGTTGGGACAGTGGCCTACGAGCAGTACTTC. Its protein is CASSPNVGTVAYEQYF.